These 30 T cell receptor beta chains originate from one sample sequenced in a study of CD8+ T cells in alopecia areata. The treatment was: oral pan-JAK inhibitor, 5-10 mg twice daily. Sequencing relied on a cDNA template that was reverse transcribed from extracted RNA. The repertoire was sequenced with immunoSEQ multiplex PCR; TCRdb's copy has only in-frame clones and lacks some. The repertoire holds 95,000 to 120,000 clones, with roughly three fifths as singletons. Sequencing used CD4+ T cells sorted from blood, obtained at week 24, from a patient treated with tofacitinib. Every receptor here comes from a human donor with alopecia areata.

This clone was found a few times. Additional DNA sequences in this sample encode the identical CDR3. The genes are TRBV30 and TRBJ2-5; D is unclear. Trimming removed 0 bases from V and 2 bases from J, with 1 base in between. There are 11 residues in the CDR3. Germline CDR1 GTSNPN, CDR2 SVGIG (reference sequence). The CDR3 loop is CAWSVQETQYF. The CDR3 DNA reads TGTGCCTGGAGTGTTCAAGAGACCCAGTACTTC.

J is TRBJ1-3 and V is TRBV9; D gene ambiguous. CDR1 and CDR2 from the germline V gene are SGDLS and YYNGEE. The CDR3 consists of 15 residues. Trimming removed 5 bases at V and 0 bases at J, with 12 bases between. CDR3 sequence reads: CASSASGDSGNTIYF. CDR3 in DNA: TGTGCCAGCAGTGCTTCGGGAGACTCTGGAAACACCATATATTTT.

This clone was seen a few times. Its ends do not fully match the called genes, so a read error is possible. The J gene is TRBJ2-1, the V gene TRBV11-2, with D possibly matching TRBD2 (5 bases). The length of the CDR3 is 13 residues. Germline CDR1 reads SGHAT; CDR2 reads FQNNGV. As DNA, the CDR3 is TGTGCCAGCAGCTTGGACTCCAACAATGAGCAGTTCTTC. It encodes CASSLDSNNEQFF. Full variable domain (remainder filled in from reference TRBV11-2 and TRBJ2-1): EAGVAQSPRYKIIEKRQSVAFWCNPISGHATLYWYQQILGQGPKLLIQFQNNGVVDDSQLPKDRFSAERLKGVDSTLKIQPAKLEDSAVYLCASSLDSNNEQFFGPGTRLTVL.

In this sample, this clone turned up a few times. This chain joins TRBV7-9 and TRBJ2-5, with 10 bases that match TRBD1. The V segment lost 5 bases and the J segment 5 bases; nucleotides outside the gene matches: 11. This CDR3 has 16 amino acids. CDR1 is SEHNR, CDR2 FQNEAQ, per germline (reference sequence). The chain's CDR3 is CASSHGDRGLRETQYF. As DNA, the CDR3 is TGTGCCAGCAGCCACGGGGACAGGGGATTGAGGGAGACCCAGTACTTC.

The table lists this clone with a few counts. This chain uses TRBV14 with TRBJ2-3; D not resolved. CDR3 length equals 14 residues. V dropped 1 base and J dropped 3 bases, with 8 bases sitting between them. Germline assignment: CDR1 SGHDN and CDR2 FVKESK. CDR3 amino acids: CASSQVSWTDTQYF. CDR3 DNA sequence: TGTGCCAGCAGCCAAGTGTCGTGGACAGATACGCAGTATTTT.

This clone has at least ten counts. The chain joins TRBV5-1 to TRBJ2-3, with D maybe TRBD1 (5 bases). CDR3 length equals 14 residues. Germline CDR1 reads SGHRS; CDR2 reads YFSETQ. Trimming removed 4 bases from V and 5 bases from J, with 14 bases in between. CDR3 sequence reads: CASSQAGRIDTQYF. Here the CDR3 DNA reads TGCGCCAGCAGCCAGGCAGGGCGGATAGATACGCAGTATTTT.

The chain joins TRBV19 to TRBJ1-5; the D gene is possibly TRBD1 (6 bases). V was trimmed by 7 bases and J by 4 bases, leaving 14 bases between them. From germline, CDR1 is LNHDA and CDR2 SQIVND (reference sequence). There are 14 residues in the CDR3. CDR3 amino acids: CASTPGGGNQPQHF. The CDR3 DNA reads TGTGCCAGTACCCCGGGAGGGGGTAATCAGCCCCAGCATTTT. Drawing the rest from reference TRBV19 and TRBJ1-5, the complete variable domain is DGGITQSPKYLFRKEGQNVTLSCEQNLNHDAMYWYRQDPGQGLRLIYYSQIVNDFQKGDIAEGYSVSREKKESFPLTVTSAQKNPTAFYLCASTPGGGNQPQHFGDGTRLSIL.

The chain links TRBV7-2 to TRBJ2-5, with D possibly being TRBD1 or TRBD2 (7 bases each). Germline V gene data show CDR1 as SGHTA and CDR2 as FQGNSA. Trimming took 10 bases from V and 5 from J, leaving 17 bases between them. The CDR3 covers 13 residues. CDR3 bases: TGTGCCACCAGGGGGGGTGGAGTCGAGACCCAGTACTTC. Its protein is CATRGGGVETQYF.

The chain is built from TRBV30 and TRBJ1-6; D may be TRBD1 (6 bases). Per the germline V gene, CDR1 is GTSNPN and CDR2 is SVGIG (reference sequence). The CDR3 length is 11 residues. V was pared by 0 bases and J by 16 bases, with 10 bases between. CDR3 residues: CAWSVGQGLHF. CDR3 in DNA: TGTGCCTGGAGTGTAGGGCAGGGGCTCCACTTT.

The chain recombines TRBV27 with TRBJ2-7; 10 nucleotides line up with TRBD1. The CDR3 contains 16 residues. The V segment lost 4 bases and the J segment 7 bases; nucleotides outside the gene matches: 13. CDR1 and CDR2 (germline): MNHEY, SMNVEV (reference sequence). The CDR3 DNA sequence: TGTGCCAGCAGTTCCGCCGGGACAGGGGCTACATTGGAGCAGTACTTC. Amino acids: CASSSAGTGATLEQYF.

This clone was detected once. The V and J genes are TRBV5-1 and TRBJ2-2; 7 bases fit TRBD2. V shed 7 bases and J 0 bases; nucleotides not matched to a gene: 6. Looked up from germline, CDR1 is SGHRS and CDR2 is YFSETQ. This CDR3 spans 15 amino acids. The CDR3 bases are TGCGCCAGCCACTCGGGGGGTTCGAACACCGGGGAGCTGTTTTTT. Protein product: CASHSGGSNTGELFF.

This clone was seen a handful of times. The chain recombines TRBV4-1 with TRBJ2-3; tentative D call: TRBD1 (6 bases). Germline V gene data show CDR1 as MGHRA and CDR2 as YSYEKL. V was shortened by 3 bases and J by 3 bases, with 7 bases between the two germline ends. The CDR3 is 13 residues long. The CDR3 protein is CASSHQGTDTQYF. The CDR3 region has the DNA TGCGCCAGCAGCCATCAGGGGACAGATACGCAGTATTTT.

The V gene is TRBV14, the J gene TRBJ2-7, with 9 bases lining up with TRBD1. V lost 5 bases, J lost 7 bases, and 9 bases stayed unmatched. The CDR3 covers 14 residues. CDR1 and CDR2 from the germline V gene are SGHDN and FVKESK. The CDR3 sequence is CASSSGTGKVEQYF. The CDR3 DNA is TGTGCCAGCAGCTCCGGGACAGGGAAGGTAGAGCAGTACTTC.

This clone occurred a few times. The CDR3: CASSLAITDTQYF. The CDR3 DNA reads as TGTGCCAGCAGCTTAGCCATTACAGATACGCAGTATTTT. The gene calls are TRBV11-2 and TRBJ2-3; D is uncertain. Per germline, CDR1 SGHAT and CDR2 FQNNGV. The CDR3 is made up of 13 amino acids. The V gene lost 1 base and the J gene lost 3 bases, with 5 bases spanning the gap. Full variable domain (outside the CDR3, taken from reference TRBV11-2 and TRBJ2-3): EAGVAQSPRYKIIEKRQSVAFWCNPISGHATLYWYQQILGQGPKLLIQFQNNGVVDDSQLPKDRFSAERLKGVDSTLKIQPAKLEDSAVYLCASSLAITDTQYFGPGTRLTVL.

The rearrangement uses TRBV30 and TRBJ1-2; D might be TRBD1 (6 bases). V lost 0 bases, J lost 7 bases, and 9 bases lay in between. The V gene's germline CDR1 is GTSNPN and CDR2 SVGIG (reference sequence). This CDR3 is 12 amino acids long. The CDR3: CAWSVRGGGYTF. The CDR3 DNA reads TGTGCCTGGAGTGTACGAGGGGGTGGCTACACCTTC.

V is TRBV4-1 and J is TRBJ1-6; 7 bases map to TRBD1. V was clipped by 7 bases and J by 5 bases; unmatched bases: 8. Germline V gene data show CDR1 as MGHRA and CDR2 as YSYEKL. The CDR3 runs 15 residues. The CDR3 loop is CASTKQGTNNSPLHF. For the CDR3, the DNA is TGCGCCAGCACCAAACAGGGGACGAATAATTCACCCCTCCACTTT.

This clone came up a few times. V is TRBV4-1 and J is TRBJ2-7; TRBD1 aligns across 9 bases. CDR3 size: 17 residues. Germline lookup yields CDR1 MGHRA and CDR2 YSYEKL. The ends lost 0 bases at V and 4 bases at J; junction bases unmatched: 10. The CDR3 region is CASSQDRSRQGVYEQYF. The CDR3 DNA is TGCGCCAGCAGCCAAGATCGCAGCAGACAGGGGGTTTACGAGCAGTACTTC.

This chain connects TRBV2 to TRBJ1-6; D is undetermined. Between the trimmed V and J ends, which lost 2 bases and 6 bases, there was a span of 8 bases. In germline, CDR1 is SNHLY, CDR2 FYNNEI. The length of the CDR3 is 14 residues. The CDR3 reads CASSEFVVNSPLHF. The CDR3 DNA reads TGTGCCAGCAGTGAATTTGTGGTTAATTCACCCCTCCACTTT. The variable domain in full, with the rest retrieved from reference TRBV2 and TRBJ1-6, is EPEVTQTPSHQVTQMGQEVILRCVPISNHLYFYWYRQILGQKVEFLVSFYNNEISEKSEIFDDQFSVERPDGSNFTLKIRSTKLEDSAMYFCASSEFVVNSPLHFGNGTRLTVT.

The chain joins TRBV6-1 to TRBJ2-2, with D tentatively TRBD1 (6 bases). The CDR3 contains 13 residues. V shed 6 bases and J shed 6 bases, with 11 bases lying between them. Germline V gene sequence: CDR1 MNHNS, CDR2 SASEGT. The CDR3 sequence: CASRLTGPGELFF. The DNA for the CDR3 is TGTGCCAGCAGACTTACAGGGCCCGGGGAGCTGTTTTTT.

The genes are TRBV4-2 and TRBJ2-3; 11 bases fit TRBD2. The ends lost 2 bases at V and 4 bases at J; junction bases unmatched: 11. Germline assignment: CDR1 LGHNA and CDR2 YNFKEQ. This CDR3 has 18 residues. CDR3 nucleotide sequence: TGTGCCAGCAGCCAACGCACCATAGCGGGGGGGGAGGCAGATACGCAGTATTTT. It codes for CASSQRTIAGGEADTQYF.

This clone came up once. This sequence joins TRBV10-3 and TRBJ2-3; D remains unclear. This CDR3 has 12 residues. Germline loops: CDR1 ENHRY, CDR2 SYGVKD. Trimming pared 7 bases from V and 1 base from J, leaving 6 bases between. CDR3 sequence: CAINSGTDTQYF. The CDR3 bases are TGTGCCATCAACTCAGGCACAGATACGCAGTATTTT.

This clone was seen more than once but under ten times. V and J are TRBV29-1 and TRBJ1-4; 8 bases are a match to TRBD1. The V segment lost 7 bases and the J segment 3 bases; nucleotides outside the gene matches: 4. Germline lookup yields CDR1 SQVTM and CDR2 ANQGSEA. The CDR3 consists of 13 residues. CDR3 residues: CSGTGTANEKLFF. The CDR3 DNA reads TGCAGCGGGACAGGGACCGCTAATGAAAAACTGTTTTTT. The complete variable domain, with remaining parts taken from reference TRBV29-1 and TRBJ1-4, reads SAVISQKPSRDICQRGTSLTIQCQVDSQVTMMFWYRQQPGQSLTLIATANQGSEATYESGFVIDKFPISRPNLTFSTLTVSNMSPEDSSIYLCSGTGTANEKLFFGSGTQLSVL.

The CDR3 loop reads CASSSGQGGLQPQHF. The CDR3 DNA reads TGTGCCAGCAGCTCAGGACAGGGGGGCTTGCAGCCCCAGCATTTT. V gene TRBV6-5 combines with J gene TRBJ1-5, with 10 positions matching TRBD1. The ends lost 6 bases at V and 7 bases at J; junction bases unmatched: 9. The CDR3 has 15 residues. Germline V gene sequence: CDR1 MNHEY, CDR2 SVGAGI.

This chain joins TRBV10-3 and TRBJ2-2; 9 bases fit TRBD2. J was trimmed by 0 bases and V by 4 bases; bases with no gene match: 3. Per the germline V gene, CDR1 is ENHRY and CDR2 is SYGVKD. The CDR3 consists of 16 residues. The CDR3 protein is CAISGSGGTNTGELFF. CDR3 DNA: TGTGCCATCAGTGGTAGCGGGGGTACGAACACCGGGGAGCTGTTTTTT.

This clone occurred once. CDR3 DNA sequence: TGTGCCAGCAGTGGACAGGGGGCCATGGGTGGCTACACCTTC. The encoded protein is CASSGQGAMGGYTF. V usage is TRBV27 and J usage is TRBJ1-2, with 11 positions matching TRBD1. V lost 5 bases and J lost 7; bases outside the gene matches: 6. In germline, CDR1 is MNHEY, CDR2 SMNVEV (reference sequence). CDR3 length: 14 amino acids.

This clone was observed a few times. V usage is TRBV5-6 and J usage is TRBJ2-1, with 9 bases that match TRBD2. The CDR3 has 16 residues. V dropped 2 bases and J dropped 8; count of bases not matched to a gene: 11. Germline CDR1 reads SGHDT; CDR2 reads YYEEEE. The CDR3, as DNA: TGTGCCAGCAGCTTCTTTGGCCTAGCGGGGTCCGATGAGCAGTTCTTC. Translated, it gives CASSFFGLAGSDEQFF.

The chain couples TRBV7-2 to TRBJ1-2, with 8 bases fitting TRBD1. The J segment lost 7 bases and the V segment lost 2 bases, leaving 12 bases of the junction unmatched. In germline, CDR1 is SGHTA, CDR2 FQGNSA. The CDR3 is 16 residues long. This CDR3 reads CASSLRQGATTGGYTF. In DNA, the CDR3 is TGTGCCAGCAGCTTAAGGCAGGGGGCGACAACTGGTGGCTACACCTTC.

This clone was seen only a few times. The rearrangement uses TRBV19 and TRBJ1-5; the D is unclear. The germline gives CDR1 LNHDA, CDR2 SQIVND (reference sequence). The CDR3 loop spans 12 amino acids. The ends were cut back, 5 bases at V and 7 bases at J, with 9 bases in the middle. CDR3 nucleotide sequence: TGTGCCAGTAGTGACCGGGGACAGCCCCAGCATTTT. This codes for CASSDRGQPQHF.

This clone was counted between two and nine times. The CDR3 nucleotides are TGTGCCAGCAGTTACGTCTCTGCGGTGGGAGGGGAGCTGTTTTTT. This sequence encodes CASSYVSAVGGELFF. The chain uses TRBV6-5 and TRBJ2-2; D remains unclear. This CDR3 has 15 amino acids. CDR1 and CDR2 (germline): MNHEY, SVGAGI. Trimming left V 2 bases short and J 8 bases short, with 15 bases between.

CDR3 sequence reads: CSAWSVNTEAFF. CDR3 sequence (DNA): TGCAGCGCCTGGTCTGTGAACACTGAAGCTTTCTTT. The chain carries TRBV29-1 and TRBJ1-1, with unresolved D. Trimming left V 7 bases short and J 0 bases short, with 9 bases between. In germline, CDR1 is SQVTM, CDR2 ANQGSEA. CDR3 length: 12 amino acids.